This TCR beta chain comes out of a study of cytomegalovirus exposure and HLA in healthy donors (dated by TCRdb to the late 2010s). Some background on the complete study: According to an earlier analysis of around 600 of the donors, some 180 million T cells yielded roughly 110 million unique TCR beta sequences and less than 300 Gb of sequence data. Alongside the repertoire data, information on donor age, sex, ethnicity and CMV serostatus was compiled. The aim of the study was to test whether cataloging public T cell receptors could identify signatures of past pathogen exposure. The study profiled the T cell repertoires of 500 to 800 subjects by immunosequencing and related them to cytomegalovirus serostatus. Rather than using new phenotypic data, the later analysis identified candidate immune exposures from TCR beta sequences and from how often those sequences occurred across donors. Typing coverage differed by locus: A, B, C, DRB1 and DQB1 were typed in roughly 629-630 donors, DQA1 in around 500, DPA1 in around 600, and DPB1 in approximately 450. To decide whether each TCR beta V gene segment behaved as functional or pseudogenic, an earlier analysis of some 600 of the donors relied on high-throughput TCR beta sequencing. Because of strong linkage in the cohort, 5 or 6 DR-DQ haplotypes were treated as single units for association and clustering. All discovery cohort repertoires had been generated on a single sequencing platform. About 280 gigabases of sequencing data and 91 million or so unique TCR sequences made up an early release that covered several hundred HLA-typed donors. In a later analysis, previously published TCR beta repertoires from 550 to 700 donors were re-analyzed and high-resolution HLA genotyping was added so that TCR occurrence patterns could be studied. A later genetic analysis used genome-wide SNP genotypes for about 55% of the 666 donors, treating that subset as a discovery cohort. The genetic ancestry cluster associated with self-reported Caucasian donors included 80% to 90% of the roughly 400 genotyped donors. On average, over 200,000 unique TCR beta nucleotide sequences were sequenced per donor among more than 350 genotyped donors of the cohort, with around 19% of those sequences being non-productive. High-throughput TCR immunosequencing, statistical association of individual TCRs with disease status, and machine learning were combined to predict cytomegalovirus infection status. Both class I and class II loci were covered by HLA typing, at four-digit resolution. Besides the first cohort of 666 subjects, a separate validation cohort made up of 120 different subjects was used. Here is what the overall study found, with its caveats: The study gave a list of more than 150 TCR beta chains associated with cytomegalovirus. Correlated functional status among segregating V segments might be attributable to linkage disequilibrium, but an unknown experimental factor could not be ruled out. In a later analysis, HLA-associated TCR beta chains were found to be more clonally expanded and to have lower generation probabilities than equally common non-associated chains. HLA typing was unavailable for some donors at each locus, so association tests used only the typed subset. The sequencing pipeline was judged likely to have produced a cluster of highly shared sequence variants as a technical artifact. The only immune exposure information available for the cohort was CMV serostatus. A further reported finding was that TCR beta sequences accurately predicted the HLA-A and HLA-B alleles for most subjects in the first cohort. Across donors, most TCR sequences were observed very rarely, whereas some public TCRs were present in many individuals. Most CMV-associated TCR beta chains appeared to be HLA-restricted in a later analysis, and the HLA associations seemed to be driven largely by CMV exposure. Because the 87-base-pair reads could not distinguish some IMGT-functional V segments, including TRBV6-2 and TRBV6-3, those segments were excluded. In a later analysis, TCR association rates were found to vary across HLA loci, with the most associated TCRs seen for DRB1 alleles and the fewest for HLA-C alleles. Several of the top co-occurrence clusters appeared to be linked to parvovirus B19, influenza, CMV and Epstein-Barr virus, according to a later analysis. In an earlier analysis of some 500 of the donors, most TCR beta V segments were observed in productive rearrangements about 90% or about 30% of the time, broadly matching IMGT annotations. The classifier was reported to diagnose cytomegalovirus status with high specificity and sensitivity in both the original cohort and the validation cohort. Roughly uniform sequencing depth across donors was assumed in presence/absence analyses, although this assumption may not hold. Assigning TCR associations to individual alleles was difficult when HLA alleles, especially DR and DQ, strongly co-occurred. Specific HLA alleles were associated with over 15,000 TCR beta sequences at a false discovery rate of 0.05 in a later analysis. Only TCR beta chains were sequenced in this cohort, and the absence of alpha or paired-chain data limited detectable features. Three of the identified cytomegalovirus-associated TCR beta chains were confirmed in vitro to be specific for cytomegalovirus antigens. According to a later genetic analysis, donors in an Asian-associated ancestry cluster had fewer N-insertions in productive TCRs than the approximately 670-donor mean. The authors suggested that the approach could potentially be extended to other disease states and immunological phenotypes. V-gene and J-gene trimming of TCR beta chains was associated with a missense DCLRE1C variant in a later genetic analysis, and the association was replicated in an independent cohort. Because counts were too low, some 17 rarely observed V segments, including chromosome 9 orphons, were left out of the earlier analysis of a few hundred of the donors.

In total, 600 or so healthy bone marrow donors made up the cohort. All cohort members were sampled while nominally healthy, although unrecorded immune exposures were likely present. The donor tested CMV seronegative and was one of the 352 seronegative cohort members. A peripheral blood sample was collected from each donor, and TCR beta sequencing was performed on peripheral blood mononuclear cells. The Qiagen DNeasy Blood Extraction Kit was used to extract genomic DNA from the blood cell samples. Preparation of the library involved the immunoSEQ multiplex PCR assay. For the multiplex PCR, a mixture combining 60 forward primers for TCR Vbeta segments and 13 reverse primers for TCR Jbeta segments was used. Amplification of the CDR3 region of rearranged TCR beta genes was performed with a multiplex PCR assay on genomic DNA. The amplified TCR beta libraries were sequenced on the Illumina HiSeq System as 87-base-pair reads. Turning to the authors' computational methods: In a later analysis, tens of millions of unique TCR beta chains were counted across the 666 repertoires, and around 10 million of these chains were shared by at least two donors. Raw reads were error-corrected and collapsed into unique sequences by a nearest-neighbor algorithm in which closely related sequences were merged to remove PCR and sequencing errors. V, D and J gene segments were assigned by aligning CDR3 sequences to IMGT reference sequences. For a sequence to be retained, at least a six-nucleotide match to both a V gene segment and a J gene segment was required. Rearrangements were classified as productive when the CDR3 lacked stop codons and remained in frame with V and J, and all other rearrangements were classified as non-productive. Following IMGT convention, CDR3 was defined as the stretch from the second conserved V-encoded cysteine to the conserved J-encoded phenylalanine. Sequences without an unambiguous match to a single V gene segment were excluded from the earlier analysis of a few hundred of the donors. An earlier analysis of almost 600 of the donors classified V segments as functional when productive rearrangements were above 56.7% and as segregating when the standard deviation between donors was above 5%. A statistical classification framework was built to diagnose cytomegalovirus status from the catalog of TCR beta chain sequences. In a later analysis, TCR nucleotide sequences were compared against IMGT/GENE-DB human TR gene sequences so that V and J genes could be assigned. In a later analysis, CDR3 sequences and most-parsimonious VDJ recombination scenarios were assigned using the TCRdist pipeline. In a later analysis, each TCR beta chain was defined by its CDR3 amino acid sequence together with its V-gene family, and reads without a unique V-gene family were excluded. A later analysis removed over 500 highly shared, low-generation-probability nucleotide sequences to deal with suspected cross-contamination and a sequencing artifact. A later analysis calculated a clonal expansion index for each public chain from normalized within-repertoire ranks of inferred template counts. In a later analysis, generation probabilities were computed using a VDJ recombination model fitted to out-of-frame rearrangements, and the results were checked against IGoR. Hypergeometric tests were used in a later analysis to score TCR-TCR, TCR-HLA and TCR-CMV co-occurrence, with a repertoire-size bias correction applied to the TCR pairs. To estimate false discovery rates, a later analysis permuted the HLA or CMV assignments 20 times. A later analysis grouped co-occurring TCRs with DBSCAN, adding TCRdist sequence similarity when clustering within HLA-allele-positive subsets. Repertoires with fewer than 30,000 or more than 120,000 public chains were left out of co-occurrence clustering, as were four to six repertoires with anomalous nucleotide sharing. As stored in TCRdb, this immuneACCESS dataset retains in-frame rearrangements with V and J assigned. A fraction of the clones does not appear; measured against another copy, unresolved V genes explain less than half of the discrepancy, and the remainder lacks a known reason. V, J and clone size are those of that table, while D and trimming were read from the DNA. A total of 110,000 to 150,000 clones appear in this sample, 65% to 85% of them only once. The ten largest make up over 6.5% of the sample.

Of note for this clone: Its cognate antigen has yet to be identified. No much larger clonotype is one base removed from it; base qualities were not supplied.

The V end gives up 4 bases and the J end 3 bases, leaving 11 bases in the junction not matched to a gene. The germline V gene specifies MGHRA as CDR1 and YSYEKL as CDR2. Reading from cysteine to phenylalanine, the CDR3 counts 16 amino acids. CDR3 DNA only is kept here, 48 bases in frame from base 1. The source is a man aged 30 to 39 in good health and CMV-seronegative. Recombination linked TRBV4-1 to TRBJ2-7, with TRBD1 identical over 8 junction bases. Sequencing input: PBMCs. This receptor carries the CDR3 CASSLGQGSLGYEQYF. The sequence in DNA is TGCGCCAGCAGCCTCGGACAGGGCAGTTTGGGCTACGAGCAGTACTTC.